This T cell receptor (beta chain) stems from a study of T cells in Graves' hyperthyroidism and ophthalmopathy. Diagnoses were made from clinical symptoms, serum measures (thyroxine and TRAb), thyroid ultrasound and orbital computed tomography. CDR3 length: 16 amino acids. The trim removed 0 bases at V and 2 bases at J, leaving 6 bases unmatched. Overall study findings and caveats: The majority of expanded thyroid clonotypes above 0.001 also appeared in blood. Model output signaled ophthalmopathy a median around 6.9 months ahead of onset.

This clonotype turned up a few times. Its antigen is not known. RNA transcripts yielded amplified TCR beta CDR3 regions. The HTBI primer set served for first-round RT-PCR of the TCR CDR3. TCRdb re-derived calls from the multiplex PCR reads in MiXCR, one entry per CDR3 protein. The sample has just under 750,000 distinct CDR3 sequences; 35% are singletons. The chain joins TRBV12-3 or TRBV12-4 to TRBJ2-7; TRBD1 matches 8 bases. This TCR derives from a woman between 35 and 50 years old with Graves' hyperthyroidism. Sequenced material: blood. CDR3 bases: TGTGCCAGCAGTTTAGCGCAAGGGACAGGACCCTACGAGCAGTACTTC. This gives the protein CASSLAQGTGPYEQYF.